The clone carrying this T cell receptor beta chain was found a few times. The entry originates in a study of beta chain features in type 1 diabetes. The sequenced template was cDNA made from the entire isolated RNA. Libraries were prepared by immunoSEQ multiplex PCR; TCRdb keeps only in-frame clonotypes and omits some of them. Found here are fewer than 250,000 clones, over 9.5% of them singletons; the top ten hold less than 0.035%. CD4+ naive, central memory, regulatory and stem cell-like memory subsets were isolated by sorting on CD45RO/CCR7/CD25/CD127/CD95/CD27. The receptor was derived from a woman aged 18-30 years in good health. Source material: naive CD4+ T cells from blood.

CDR3 sequence (DNA): TGTGCCAGCAGTTTCGACAGGGTGGGTGAAAAACTGTTTTTT. This codes for CASSFDRVGEKLFF. This chain joins TRBV7-8 and TRBJ1-4; TRBD1 matches at 7 bases. V lost 6 bases and J lost 7; bases outside the gene matches: 8. Germline CDR1 reads SGHVS; CDR2 reads FQNEAQ. The CDR3 runs 14 residues.